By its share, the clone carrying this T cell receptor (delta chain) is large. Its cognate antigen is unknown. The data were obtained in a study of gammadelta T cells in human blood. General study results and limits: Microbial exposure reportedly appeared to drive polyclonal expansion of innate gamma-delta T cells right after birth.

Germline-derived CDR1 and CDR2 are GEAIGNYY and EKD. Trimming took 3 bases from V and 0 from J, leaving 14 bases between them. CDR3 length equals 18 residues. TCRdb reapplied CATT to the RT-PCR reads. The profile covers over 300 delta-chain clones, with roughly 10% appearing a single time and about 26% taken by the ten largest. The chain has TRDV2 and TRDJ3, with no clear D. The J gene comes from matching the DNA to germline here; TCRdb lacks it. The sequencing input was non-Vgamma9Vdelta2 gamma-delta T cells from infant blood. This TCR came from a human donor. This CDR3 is CACDGGNAFSWDTRQMFF. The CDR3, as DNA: TGTGCCTGTGACGGAGGGAACGCGTTCTCCTGGGACACCCGACAGATGTTTTTC.